Listed here are 17 T cell receptor beta chains from one sample, sequenced in a study of T cells in Graves' hyperthyroidism and ophthalmopathy. The source material, RNA transcripts, was used to amplify TCR beta CDR3 regions. Using the HTBI primer set, a first-round RT-PCR was run on the TCR CDR3. MiXCR was run by TCRdb on the multiplex PCR reads, yielding one entry per CDR3 protein. The data show 730,000 or so distinct CDR3 sequences, about 17% seen once. Material for sequencing was blood. The receptors come from a woman aged 45-65 years with Graves' hyperthyroidism that later progressed to Graves' ophthalmopathy.

This clonotype was detected many times. The chain joins TRBV12-3 or TRBV12-4 to TRBJ2-7; D is perhaps TRBD2 (5 bases). The V gene lost 4 bases and the J gene lost 1 base, with 11 bases spanning the gap. The CDR3 has 14 residues. The CDR3, as DNA: TGTGCCAGCAGTTACTATCGGGGTTCCTACGAGCAGTACTTC. Residues: CASSYYRGSYEQYF.

Many counts were recorded for this clonotype. This sequence joins TRBV29-1 and TRBJ1-1; D not certain. The V gene lost 7 bases and the J gene lost 0 bases, with 12 bases spanning the gap. The CDR3 length is 13 residues. Germline V gene sequence: CDR1 SQVTM, CDR2 ANQGSEA. The CDR3 nucleotides are TGCAGCGCTCAAACAGAGATGAACACTGAAGCTTTCTTT. This encodes CSAQTEMNTEAFF.

This sequence joins TRBV20-1 and TRBJ2-1; D perhaps matches TRBD1 (6 bases). The length of the CDR3 is 15 residues. V shed 6 bases and J shed 2 bases, with 17 bases lying between them. Germline V lookup: CDR1 DFQATT, CDR2 SNEGSKA (reference sequence). This CDR3 reads CSAPGEAAPYNEQFF. In nucleotides, the CDR3 is TGCAGTGCACCAGGGGAAGCGGCCCCCTACAATGAGCAGTTCTTC.

The V and J genes are TRBV29-1 and TRBJ1-2, with D uncertain. The CDR3 has 15 amino acids. V gave up 3 bases and J gave up 0 bases, with 14 bases separating them. Germline-derived CDR1 and CDR2 are SQVTM and ANQGSEA. The CDR3 nucleotides are TGCAGCGTTGATTTCCGTCTGGGGTCTAACTATGGCTACACCTTC. Amino acid sequence: CSVDFRLGSNYGYTF.

This clonotype has a single count. The gene calls are TRBV5-1 and TRBJ1-6, with TRBD1 as a possible D gene (6 bases). CDR1 and CDR2 from the germline V gene are SGHRS and YFSETQ. The CDR3 contains 15 residues. Between the trimmed V and J ends, which lost 4 bases and 4 bases, there was a span of 12 bases. The CDR3 DNA follows: TGCGCCAGCAGCCCGGACAGAGTTTATAATTCACCCCTCCACTTT. Translating it yields CASSPDRVYNSPLHF.

This chain links TRBV27 with TRBJ1-2, with D perhaps matching TRBD1 (5 bases). Germline V gene sequence: CDR1 MNHEY, CDR2 SMNVEV (reference sequence). The CDR3 loop spans 15 amino acids. Deletions cut 1 base from V and 1 base from J, with 10 bases between. The DNA of the CDR3 is TGTGCCAGCAGTTTATATTGGGGGTTTAACTATGGCTACACCTTC. Residues: CASSLYWGFNYGYTF.

Of note for this clonotype: A read error may be the cause here, since a much bigger clone is one base away. This chain uses TRBV2 with TRBJ2-1, with D perhaps TRBD1 (6 bases). The CDR3 runs 14 residues. CDR1 SNHLY and CDR2 FYNNEI come from the germline V gene. The CDR3 DNA reads TGTGCCAGCAGTGAAAGGGGGTCCTACAATGGGCAGTTCTTC. Protein: CASSERGSYNGQFF.

This clonotype was seen many times. The gene calls are TRBV3-1 and TRBJ1-6, with TRBD1 as a possible D gene (6 bases). Germline V CDR1 and CDR2: LGHDT, YNNKEL (reference sequence). V was cut by 2 bases and J by 10 bases, with 15 bases left in between. This CDR3 comprises 15 residues. DNA of the CDR3: TGTGCCAGCAGCCAAACCGGGACAACCGACTCACCCCTCCACTTT. As protein: CASSQTGTTDSPLHF.

This clonotype was seen a handful of times. The genes are TRBV24-1 and TRBJ2-3; a possible D gene is TRBD2 (6 bases). Germline CDR1 KGHDR, CDR2 SFDVKD. The CDR3 runs to 15 residues. With 4 bases removed from V and 2 bases from J, the gap between germline ends came to 12 bases. CDR3 bases: TGTGCCACCAGTGACCCCCGGGGGTACACAGATACGCAGTATTTT. It encodes CATSDPRGYTDTQYF.

This clonotype was seen ten or more times. The chain has TRBV7-8 and TRBJ1-1; D possibly corresponds to TRBD1 (6 bases). CDR1 SGHVS and CDR2 FQNEAQ come from the germline V gene. The CDR3 has 12 residues. Deletions cut 5 bases from V and 8 bases from J, with 12 bases between. The CDR3 is CASSRQVTEAFF. CDR3 sequence (DNA): TGTGCCAGCAGCCGACAGGTCACAGAAGCTTTCTTT.

The rearrangement uses TRBV9 and TRBJ1-4; no firm D call. V gave up 3 bases and J gave up 5 bases, with 17 bases separating them. The length of the CDR3 is 16 residues. CDR1 is SGDLS and CDR2 is YYNGEE in the germline V gene. CDR3 coding DNA: TGTGCCAGCAGCGCTCGAGGAACCACAAGGAATGAAAAACTGTTTTTT. Encoded protein: CASSARGTTRNEKLFF.

A few counts support this clonotype. The rearrangement joins TRBV9 to TRBJ1-2, with D tentatively TRBD1 (5 bases). CDR1 and CDR2 (germline): SGDLS, YYNGEE. The CDR3 has 13 residues. V lost 4 bases, J lost 0 bases, and 7 bases lay in between. CDR3 coding DNA: TGTGCCAGCAGCCGGGACCCTAACTATGGCTACACCTTC. Translated: CASSRDPNYGYTF.

The gene calls are TRBV20-1 and TRBJ1-2; D possibly corresponds to TRBD1 (5 bases). Germline-derived CDR1 and CDR2 are DFQATT and SNEGSKA (reference sequence). This CDR3 contains 14 residues. Trimming pared 4 bases from V and 4 bases from J, leaving 16 bases between. The CDR3 loop reads CSATESGRVYGYTF. The CDR3 region has the DNA TGCAGTGCTACCGAATCGGGACGGGTCTATGGCTACACCTTC.

The chain carries TRBV6-1 and TRBJ1-1; a possible D gene is TRBD1 (6 bases). The CDR3 loop spans 16 amino acids. V shed 7 bases and J shed 3 bases, with 21 bases lying between them. Germline CDR1 and CDR2: MNHNS and SASEGT. The CDR3 sequence: CASTHPRQVWDTEAFF. As DNA, the CDR3 is TGTGCCAGCACACACCCTAGACAGGTGTGGGACACTGAAGCTTTCTTT.

This clonotype was seen ten or more times. V and J are TRBV7-8 and TRBJ1-1; D unresolved. The germline CDR1 and CDR2 sequences are SGHVS and FQNEAQ. This CDR3 is 18 amino acids long. Trimming pared 0 bases from V and 1 base from J, leaving 18 bases between. The CDR3 here is CASSLAADLLGPNTEAFF. The DNA of the CDR3 is TGTGCCAGCAGCTTAGCGGCGGATCTCCTTGGGCCGAACACTGAAGCTTTCTTT.

This clonotype was counted at least ten times. This rearrangement joins TRBV10-2 to TRBJ2-3; TRBD2 agrees at 10 bases. CDR3 size: 17 residues. CDR1 and CDR2 (germline): WSHSY, SAAADI. J lost 7 bases, V lost 0 bases, and 10 bases had no gene match. For the CDR3, the DNA is TGCGCCAGCAGTGAGTCTAGTAGTAGCGGGGGGACAAATACGCAGTATTTT. Translating it yields CASSESSSSGGTNTQYF.

This chain connects TRBV27 to TRBJ1-1; 8 bases map to TRBD1. The V and J ends lost 4 bases and 6 bases, in that order; junction bases with no gene match: 10. Germline CDR1 and CDR2: MNHEY and SMNVEV (reference sequence). This CDR3 has 15 amino acids. CDR3 DNA sequence: TGTGCCAGCAGTTACGGACAGGGAGGGGTTGCTGAAGCTTTCTTT. Translating gives CASSYGQGGVAEAFF.